The source of this TCR beta chain is a study of identical twins. This clonotype was detected ten times or more. Antigen: not known. The CDR3 contains 13 residues. Germline values: CDR1 SGHRS, CDR2 YFSETQ. Deletions cut 6 bases from V and 2 bases from J, with 12 bases between. TCRdb re-called the 5' RACE reads through MiXCR, storing one row per CDR3 protein. The sample carries some 500,000 distinct CDR3 sequences, over 8.5% recorded once. Study observations and caveats: Analyses of zero insertions could be partly confounded by invariant MAIT and iNKT cells. Models came in too low on out-of-frame TCR alpha sharing in monozygotic twins.

These data were also filed under a second study, of yellow fever vaccine responses in identical twins.

Source material: PBMCs. V and J are TRBV5-1 and TRBJ2-7; perhaps TRBD1 as D (5 bases). This sequence originates from a woman aged 18-29 years in good health. Here the CDR3 DNA reads TGCGCCAGCAAGGGGTCGGAGACCTACGAGCAGTACTTC. Its protein is CASKGSETYEQYF.